What follows is one TCR beta chain and its context. This clone was counted a few times. Its antigen has not been determined. No quality values exist for individual bases; no much larger clone is one base distant. All of the isolated RNA was reverse transcribed with the High Capacity cDNA Reverse Transcription Kit, so expressed TCRB transcripts were sequenced. Deep immunoSEQ sequencing was applied to naive, central memory and regulatory T cell samples, giving an average of roughly 3.5 million total reads per sample. After sorted cells were lysed in RLT buffer, RNA was extracted with DNase-treated RNeasy Micro or Mini kits, with the choice depending on cell number. Each cell subset was processed on its own to prevent cross-contamination, while patient and healthy donor samples were processed together. The immunoSEQ multiplex PCR was used to amplify TCRB sequences from cDNA, yielding 87-bp fragments that span the CDR3 region. Amplicons were sequenced on the Illumina HiSeq platform. The original methods were these. PCR bias was computationally corrected using synthetic template baselines, reads within Hamming distance 2 were collapsed, and singletons that could not be merged were discarded. By aligning reads against IMGT, V, D and J genes, CDR3 length, and insertions or deletions at six rearrangement sites were assigned. Within each subset, clonotype counts were normalized to sorted cell number, after which true diversity and Gini coefficients were computed with the tcR R package. The overlap coefficient, calculated on TCRB nucleotide sequences, was used to quantify repertoire sharing. As a proxy for the pre-selection repertoire, out-of-frame TCRB sequences from naive cells were analyzed. TCRdb limited this immuneACCESS table to in-frame rearrangements with V and J called. A share of clones is missing; checked studies link under half to unresolved V genes, and the rest is unexplained. The V and J calls and clone size come from that table; D and trimming were worked out from the DNA. This sample comprises 300,000 to 350,000 clones, around a fifth of them detected only once. Around 0.04% of the sample is held by the ten biggest clonotypes.

This specimen belongs to a study of beta chain features in type 1 diabetes (dated by TCRdb to the late 2010s). With respect to the entire study: Mean age, gender distribution, total cell number and subset yield were not different between patients and healthy donors. Across all samples, about 110 million sorted cells were examined, and cell number per subset correlated strongly with RNA yield. The study compared the TCRB repertoires of sorted circulating CD4+ T cell subsets in recently diagnosed type 1 diabetes patients with those in matched healthy donors. Regulatory and stem cell-like memory subsets were isolated from only 8 patients and roughly eight healthy donors, whereas naive and central memory subsets came from all 30 or so donors.

Each donor gave one peripheral blood draw, approximately 110 mL on average, collected into heparinised tubes. Using a panel that included CD45RO, CCR7, CD25, CD127, CD95 and CD27, naive, central memory, regulatory and stem cell-like memory CD4+ T cells were sorted on a BD FACSAria II. Every sorted population had a purity above 95%. PBMCs were isolated immediately by Lymphoprep density gradient centrifugation and stained directly without culture. To minimize batch effects, samples were stained and sorted in pairs, one healthy donor with one patient per experiment. Reading the germline V gene gives CDR1 LGHNA and CDR2 YSLEER. Deletion took 6 bases off V and 1 base off J, with a span of 9 bases between the germline ends. There are 13 amino acids in the CDR3, from cysteine to phenylalanine inclusive. The DNA shown is the 39-base CDR3, in frame from base 1. General study outcomes and caveats: Because cDNA rather than genomic DNA was sequenced, highly expressing activated cells could have been over-represented, although no difference in activation and CD3 levels was found between groups. HLA sub-analyses involved small numbers of individuals, so any influence of HLA type on TCRB rearrangement remained unresolved. Naive, central memory and regulatory TCRB repertoires appeared more similar among patients than among healthy donors. Shorter templates might have been favored by PCR, but patient and control samples were amplified and corrected together, so both groups would have been affected equally by any skew. At VDJ recombination sites, type 1 diabetes patients had fewer insertions and more deleted nucleotides, which implies abnormalities in thymic rearrangement. Type 1 diabetes patients showed a moderate but significant shortening of TCRB CDR3 length in all four CD4+ subsets.

The sequence came from a woman between 18 and 29 years old in good health. Sequencing was done on a sample of naive CD4+ T cells from blood. The cell subset or site label of this sample denotes: true naive CD4+ T cells. This receptor chain uses TRBV4-3 and TRBJ2-5; TRBD2 is a possible D gene, resting on 5 matching bases. The CDR3: CASSTGIQETQYF. The sequenced DNA is TGCGCCAGCAGTACCGGGATCCAAGAGACCCAGTACTTC.